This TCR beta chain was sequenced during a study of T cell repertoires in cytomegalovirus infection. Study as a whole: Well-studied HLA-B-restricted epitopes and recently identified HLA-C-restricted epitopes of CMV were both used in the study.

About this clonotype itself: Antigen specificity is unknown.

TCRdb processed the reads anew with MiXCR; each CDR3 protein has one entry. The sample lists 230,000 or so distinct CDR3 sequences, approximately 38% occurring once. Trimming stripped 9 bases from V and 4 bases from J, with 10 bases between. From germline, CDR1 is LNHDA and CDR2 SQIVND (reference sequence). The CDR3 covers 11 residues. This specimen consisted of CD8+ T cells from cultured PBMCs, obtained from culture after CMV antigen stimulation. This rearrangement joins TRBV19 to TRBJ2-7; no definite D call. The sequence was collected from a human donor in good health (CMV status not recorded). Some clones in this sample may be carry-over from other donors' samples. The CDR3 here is CASQRSYEQYF. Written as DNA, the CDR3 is TGTGCCAGCCAAAGGAGTTACGAGCAGTACTTC.